This T cell receptor (beta chain) was captured by sequencing in a study of shared clonotypes between healthy human individuals. Germline-derived CDR1 and CDR2 are SEHNR and FQNEAQ (reference sequence). V was shortened by 5 bases and J by 6 bases, with 7 bases between the two germline ends. This CDR3 has 12 amino acids. Here immunoSEQ multiplex PCR was the method, and the copy in TCRdb shows in-frame clones only, minus some. The data show under 850,000 clones, approximately 92% seen once. Naive CD8 cells were CD45RO-negative, positively selected for CCR7, excluding terminally differentiated effector memory CD45RA+ cells. Healthy adults negative for HIV, lacking recent acute infections or vaccinations, served as donors.

Sequencing was done on a sample of naive CD8+ T cells sorted from blood. The receptor was derived from a man between 25 and 39 years old in good health. V and J are TRBV7-9 and TRBJ2-2, with no clear D. Here the CDR3 DNA reads TGTGCCAGCAGCCCGTACTCCGGGGAGCTGTTTTTT. Translating it yields CASSPYSGELFF.